A single sample gave rise to the 32 T cell receptor beta chains below, sequenced in a study of blood T cells in healthy people across ages. Then a second PCR, running roughly 7 to 11 cycles, was carried out with a sample-barcoded 5' primer and a J-beta primer mix. One entry per CDR3 protein, called by TCRdb with MiXCR from the 5' RACE reads. The data contain 600,000 to 1,000,000 distinct CDR3 sequences, approximately 25% of them singletons. The sample was also reused in another study, on T cells of mothers and their children.

The specimen sequenced was blood. These TCRs come from a boy younger than 18 in good health.

V gene TRBV18 combines with J gene TRBJ2-6, with a possible D match to TRBD1 (5 bases). The germline V and J ends were trimmed by 0 bases and 0 bases, with 9 bases remaining between them. There are 17 residues in the CDR3. From germline, CDR1 is KGHSH and CDR2 LQKENI. CDR3 DNA sequence: TGTGCCAGCTCACCACCGGAGACAGCCTCTGGGGCCAACGTCCTGACTTTC. This codes for CASSPPETASGANVLTF.

V is TRBV5-1 and J is TRBJ1-1, with D hard to call. Deletions cut 1 base from V and 2 bases from J, with 12 bases between. Germline CDR1 and CDR2: SGHRS and YFSETQ. The CDR3 has 15 amino acids. CDR3 protein: CASSLFGVINTEAFF. CDR3 DNA: TGCGCCAGCAGCTTGTTTGGTGTCATAAACACTGAAGCTTTCTTT.

The table lists this clonotype with a count of one. V gene TRBV7-9 combines with J gene TRBJ2-5; D might be TRBD1 or TRBD2, each matching 6 bases. CDR3 length equals 14 residues. V lost 5 bases and J lost 0, with 10 bases in between. Germline lookup yields CDR1 SEHNR and CDR2 FQNEAQ (reference sequence). The CDR3 DNA is TGTGCCAGCAGCCCAGGGGACTACCAAGAGACCCAGTACTTC. Translated, it gives CASSPGDYQETQYF.

The genes are TRBV10-3 and TRBJ2-7; 9 positions match TRBD1. This CDR3 has 14 amino acids. CDR1 ENHRY and CDR2 SYGVKD come from the germline V gene. J gave up 5 bases and V 6 bases, and 8 bases lay outside the gene matches. Written as DNA, the CDR3 is TGTGCCATCAGCCCACAGGGGGCAGGGGACGAGCAGTACTTC. Translated: CAISPQGAGDEQYF.

In this sample, this clonotype turned up many times. V gene TRBV4-1 combines with J gene TRBJ2-1; 10 bases are shared with TRBD2. The CDR3 runs to 15 residues. Germline lookup yields CDR1 MGHRA and CDR2 YSYEKL. After removal of 2 bases from V and 2 bases from J, the junction contained 0 bases not matched to a gene. CDR3 residues: CASSQTSGTYNEQFF. The CDR3 coding sequence is TGCGCCAGCAGCCAAACTAGCGGGACCTACAATGAGCAGTTCTTC.

The V call is TRBV15, the J call TRBJ2-5; 7 bases align to TRBD2. Looked up from germline, CDR1 is LNHNV and CDR2 is YYDKDF (reference sequence). Trimming cost V 6 bases and J 1 base; bases outside gene matches: 2. The CDR3 spans 13 residues. The CDR3 is CATRWGGQETQYF. The DNA for the CDR3 is TGTGCCACCAGGTGGGGGGGCCAAGAGACCCAGTACTTC.

The chain has TRBV19 and TRBJ2-1; the D gene is possibly TRBD1 (6 bases). V dropped 9 bases and J dropped 0 bases, with 15 bases sitting between them. Germline lookup yields CDR1 LNHDA and CDR2 SQIVND (reference sequence). The CDR3 runs to 15 residues. CDR3 sequence (DNA): TGTGCCAGCCAGCGAGGGGGTAGCTCCTACAATGAGCAGTTCTTC. Protein: CASQRGGSSYNEQFF.

The genes are TRBV5-6 and TRBJ1-5; no reliable D call. The CDR3 is made up of 13 amino acids. V was trimmed by 3 bases and J by 7 bases, leaving 11 bases between them. The germline V gene has CDR1 SGHDT and CDR2 YYEEEE. The CDR3 loop is CASSSGVEQPQHF. DNA of the CDR3: TGTGCCAGCAGCTCTGGGGTGGAACAGCCCCAGCATTTT.

The chain couples TRBV5-1 to TRBJ2-3, with 8 bases fitting TRBD2. CDR3 length equals 16 residues. J gave up 4 bases and V 0 bases, and 7 bases lay outside the gene matches. Germline-derived CDR1 and CDR2 are SGHRS and YFSETQ. CDR3 nucleotides: TGCGCCAGCAGCTTGGCTGGCGGGGGGACGTCAGATACGCAGTATTTT. Protein product: CASSLAGGGTSDTQYF.

The J gene is TRBJ2-1, the V gene TRBV4-2; possibly TRBD1 for D (6 bases). V dropped 0 bases and J dropped 4 bases, with 16 bases sitting between them. The V gene's germline CDR1 is LGHNA and CDR2 YNFKEQ. The CDR3 is made up of 17 amino acids. The CDR3 loop is CASSQDEFRGHYNEQFF. The CDR3 bases are TGTGCCAGCAGCCAAGATGAGTTTAGGGGACATTACAATGAGCAGTTCTTC.

The rearrangement joins TRBV7-9 to TRBJ2-5; 8 bases are a match to TRBD2. The CDR3 has 14 residues. Germline values: CDR1 SEHNR, CDR2 FQNEAQ (reference sequence). After removal of 5 bases from V and 1 base from J, the junction contained 3 bases not matched to a gene. CDR3: CASSPGTSQETQYF. The DNA for the CDR3 is TGTGCCAGCAGCCCAGGGACTAGCCAAGAGACCCAGTACTTC.

This clonotype showed up just a few times. V is TRBV5-1 and J is TRBJ1-1; 8 bases line up with TRBD1. The CDR3 sequence is 15 residues long. Unmatched junction bases numbered 9, after V lost 3 bases and J lost 5 bases. Germline V gene lookup returns CDR1 SGHRS and CDR2 YFSETQ. CDR3 region: CASSSSGQVITEAFF. CDR3 coding DNA: TGCGCCAGCAGCTCCTCGGGACAGGTTATTACTGAAGCTTTCTTT.

The rearrangement links TRBV29-1 to TRBJ1-4; D ambiguous. Germline V CDR1 and CDR2: SQVTM, ANQGSEA. V dropped 5 bases and J dropped 6 bases, with 13 bases sitting between them. CDR3 length: 13 amino acids. The CDR3 nucleotides read TGCAGCGTTTTAAGGGATGGGGATGAAAAACTGTTTTTT. It yields the protein CSVLRDGDEKLFF.

The chain combines TRBV20-1 with TRBJ2-5; 7 bases map to TRBD2. V gave up 5 bases and J gave up 1 base; unmatched junction bases: 10. This CDR3 contains 15 residues. Germline V gene lookup returns CDR1 DFQATT and CDR2 SNEGSKA (reference sequence). In nucleotides, the CDR3 is TGCAGTGCTGAGGGCGGGAGCCCGACCCAAGAGACCCAGTACTTC. As protein: CSAEGGSPTQETQYF.

V gene TRBV6-2 or TRBV6-3 combines with J gene TRBJ1-1; maybe TRBD1 (5 bases). CDR1 and CDR2 (germline): MNHEY, SVGEGT. This CDR3 has 15 residues. With 5 bases removed from V and 6 bases from J, the gap between germline ends came to 19 bases. CDR3 DNA sequence: TGTGCCAGCAGTGGTGGGACCGTGGTTTTGTCTGAAGCTTTCTTT. Amino acids: CASSGGTVVLSEAFF.

J is TRBJ2-7 and V is TRBV10-3; D might be TRBD1 (5 bases). The CDR3 runs to 16 residues. Trimming took off 0 bases at V and 0 bases at J, with 12 bases between the two ends. Germline CDR1 ENHRY, CDR2 SYGVKD. CDR3 DNA: TGTGCCATCAGTGAGTCGGCGGCGGACAACTCCTACGAGCAGTACTTC. It codes for CAISESAADNSYEQYF.

The rearrangement joins TRBV20-1 to TRBJ2-7; a weak D match, TRBD2 (5 bases). V lost 0 bases, J lost 0 bases, and 12 bases lay in between. CDR1 is DFQATT, CDR2 SNEGSKA, per germline (reference sequence). This CDR3 has 15 amino acids. The CDR3 DNA is TGCAGTGCTAGAGATAATAGCGCGAGCTCCTACGAGCAGTACTTC. Amino acids: CSARDNSASSYEQYF.

This clonotype was counted at least ten times. The J gene is TRBJ2-5, the V gene TRBV3-1; D possibly matches TRBD1 or TRBD2 (5 bases each). The germline V and J ends were trimmed by 3 bases and 4 bases, with 6 bases remaining between them. Germline values: CDR1 LGHDT, CDR2 YNNKEL (reference sequence). The CDR3 contains 12 residues. CDR3 loop: CASSQGTETQYF. CDR3 in DNA: TGTGCCAGCAGCCAGGGGACAGAGACCCAGTACTTC.

This chain uses TRBV20-1 with TRBJ2-5, with D possibly being TRBD1 (5 bases). Trimming shortened V by 7 bases and J by 4 bases, and 16 bases separated the two germline ends. The CDR3 covers 13 residues. The germline gives CDR1 DFQATT, CDR2 SNEGSKA (reference sequence). The CDR3 region is CSVPQVTGETQYF. DNA for the CDR3: TGCAGTGTACCACAGGTCACGGGAGAGACCCAGTACTTC.

This clonotype has just a few counts. The CDR3 bases are TGCAGTGCTACAAGACAGACCCCCTATAGCAATCAGCCCCAGCATTTT. This gives the protein CSATRQTPYSNQPQHF. The chain links TRBV20-1 to TRBJ1-5; D might be TRBD1 (5 bases). Germline V lookup: CDR1 DFQATT, CDR2 SNEGSKA (reference sequence). V dropped 4 bases and J dropped 0 bases, with 16 bases sitting between them. The CDR3 consists of 16 residues.

The chain employs TRBV29-1 and TRBJ2-5; TRBD2 agrees at 7 bases. Germline V gene sequence: CDR1 SQVTM, CDR2 ANQGSEA. J gave up 1 base and V 1 base, and 3 bases lay outside the gene matches. CDR3 length: 14 residues. The CDR3 sequence is CSVEGGGIQETQYF. CDR3 sequence (DNA): TGCAGCGTTGAAGGGGGAGGGATCCAAGAGACCCAGTACTTC.

The chain combines TRBV3-1 with TRBJ1-4, with 11 bases identical to TRBD1. CDR3 length: 15 amino acids. The V gene end was trimmed by 2 bases and the J gene end by 6 bases; junction bases not matched to a gene: 2. Germline loops: CDR1 LGHDT, CDR2 YNNKEL (reference sequence). DNA for the CDR3: TGTGCCAGCAGCCAAAGGACAGGGGGCCATGAAAAACTGTTTTTT. Its protein is CASSQRTGGHEKLFF.

This chain connects TRBV12-5 to TRBJ2-5; D is possibly TRBD1 or TRBD2 (5 bases each). TRBJ2-1 explains the end of the DNA better; the J call may be wrong. The CDR3 covers 14 residues. Germline CDR1 LGHNT, CDR2 FRNRAP. The CDR3 reads CASGFSGRLNEQFF. CDR3 sequence (DNA): TGTGCTAGTGGTTTCTCGGGACGGCTCAATGAGCAGTTCTTC.

To note about this clonotype: An end of the junction differs from the germline gene, which may be a read error. The chain employs TRBV27 and TRBJ2-5; D is ambiguous. In germline, CDR1 is MNHEY, CDR2 SMNVEV (reference sequence). This CDR3 is built from 13 residues. DNA for the CDR3: TGTGCCAGCAGTATACCCGGTTCTGAGACCCAGTGCTTC. The encoded protein is CASSIPGSETQCF.

This clonotype was counted a few times. The V gene is TRBV3-1, the J gene TRBJ2-1, with D perhaps matching TRBD2 (6 bases). The CDR3 totals 14 residues. V lost 3 bases and J 8 bases, leaving 14 bases between the germline ends. Per the germline V gene, CDR1 is LGHDT and CDR2 is YNNKEL (reference sequence). CDR3 sequence reads: CASSHTTRWDEQFF. For the CDR3, the DNA is TGTGCCAGCAGCCACACGACTAGGTGGGATGAGCAGTTCTTC.

The chain couples TRBV20-1 to TRBJ2-1; maybe TRBD1 (5 bases). This CDR3 is built from 13 residues. Germline-derived CDR1 and CDR2 are DFQATT and SNEGSKA (reference sequence). V shed 0 bases and J shed 9 bases, with 12 bases lying between them. The CDR3 DNA follows: TGCAGTGCTAGAGATCTAGGGGTACCTGAGCAGTTCTTC. Its translation: CSARDLGVPEQFF.

J is TRBJ2-5 and V is TRBV4-3; 12 nucleotides line up with TRBD1. V lost 3 bases, J lost 11 bases, and 13 bases stayed unmatched. The germline V gene encodes CDR1 LGHNA and CDR2 YSLEER. This CDR3 has 16 residues. DNA of the CDR3: TGCGCCAGCAGCCAGGTACCGGGACAGGGGGCGAGAGAGCAGTACTTC. Translation gives CASSQVPGQGAREQYF.

This clonotype was found a few times. The rearrangement uses TRBV28 and TRBJ2-3, with 7 bases that match TRBD2. CDR1 MDHEN and CDR2 SYDVKM come from the germline V gene. This CDR3 comprises 19 residues. V lost 3 bases to trimming and J lost 2 bases; unmatched junction nucleotides: 17. CDR3: CASSFGRGLAGELTDTQYF. CDR3 sequence (DNA): TGTGCCAGCAGTTTCGGAAGGGGATTGGCGGGGGAACTCACAGATACGCAGTATTTT.

In the case of this clonotype: Mismatch with germline at one junction end may stem from a read error. The V and J genes are TRBV6-2 or TRBV6-3 and TRBJ2-1; 9 nucleotides line up with TRBD1. The germline V gene has CDR1 MNHEY and CDR2 SVGEGT. The CDR3 runs to 15 residues. The CDR3 protein is CASSDPGQGLNDQFF. CDR3 in DNA: TGTGCCAGCAGTGATCCGGGACAGGGTTTGAATGATCAGTTCTTC.

This clonotype was detected a few times. This chain joins TRBV28 and TRBJ2-3; 10 bases fit TRBD1. This CDR3 comprises 15 residues. Per the germline V gene, CDR1 is MDHEN and CDR2 is SYDVKM. V shed 7 bases and J 1 base; nucleotides not matched to a gene: 5. This CDR3 is CASTRGTGGTDTQYF. The CDR3 DNA reads TGTGCCAGCACCAGAGGGACAGGGGGCACAGATACGCAGTATTTT.

The V gene is TRBV29-1, the J gene TRBJ2-7; 7 nucleotides agree with TRBD1. With 2 bases clipped from V and 6 bases from J, the junction kept 1 base outside the gene matches. Germline V gene sequence: CDR1 SQVTM, CDR2 ANQGSEA. CDR3 length: 11 residues. Here the CDR3 reads CSVETGAEQYF. As DNA, the CDR3 is TGCAGCGTTGAAACAGGGGCCGAGCAGTACTTC.

This clonotype was seen a handful of times. The chain is built from TRBV19 and TRBJ2-1; TRBD2 matches 10 bases. CDR1 is LNHDA and CDR2 is SQIVND in the germline V gene (reference sequence). This CDR3 spans 16 amino acids. With V trimmed by 4 bases and J by 6 bases, 9 bases remained unmatched. The chain's CDR3 is CASSTPNSGRANEQFF. CDR3 bases: TGTGCCAGTAGTACCCCGAACAGCGGGAGGGCCAATGAGCAGTTCTTC.